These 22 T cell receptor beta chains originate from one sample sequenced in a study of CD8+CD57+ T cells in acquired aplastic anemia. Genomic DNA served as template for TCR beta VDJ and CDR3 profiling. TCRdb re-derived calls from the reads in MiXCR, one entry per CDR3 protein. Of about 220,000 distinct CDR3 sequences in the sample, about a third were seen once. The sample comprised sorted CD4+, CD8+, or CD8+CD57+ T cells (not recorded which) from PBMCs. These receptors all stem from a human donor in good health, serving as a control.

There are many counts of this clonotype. This CDR3 is CSARGQGGNSPLHF. The CDR3 DNA follows: TGCAGTGCCCGGGGACAGGGGGGTAATTCACCCCTCCACTTT. The V call is TRBV20-1, the J call TRBJ1-6, with 11 bases that match TRBD1. The CDR3 consists of 14 residues. The junction had 4 bases not matched to a gene; V was cut back by 6 bases and J by 6 bases. Germline V gives CDR1 DFQATT, CDR2 SNEGSKA (reference sequence).

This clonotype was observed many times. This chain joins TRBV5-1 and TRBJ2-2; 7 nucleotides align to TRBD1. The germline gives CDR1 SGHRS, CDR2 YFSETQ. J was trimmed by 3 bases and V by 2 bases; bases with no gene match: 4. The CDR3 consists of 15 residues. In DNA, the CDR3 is TGCGCCAGCAGCTTAGGGACAGAGGACACCGGGGAGCTGTTTTTT. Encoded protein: CASSLGTEDTGELFF.

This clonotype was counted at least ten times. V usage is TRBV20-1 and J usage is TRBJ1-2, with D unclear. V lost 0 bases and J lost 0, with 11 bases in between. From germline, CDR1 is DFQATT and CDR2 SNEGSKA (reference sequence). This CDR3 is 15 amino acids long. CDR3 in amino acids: CSARDQTKPNYGYTF. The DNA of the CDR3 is TGCAGTGCTAGAGATCAAACAAAGCCTAACTATGGCTACACCTTC.

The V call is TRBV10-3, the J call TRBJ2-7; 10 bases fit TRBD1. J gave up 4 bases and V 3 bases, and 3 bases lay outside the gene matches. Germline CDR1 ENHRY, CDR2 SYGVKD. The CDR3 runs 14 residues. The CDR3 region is CAISDQDRGYEQYF. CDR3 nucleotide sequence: TGTGCCATCAGTGATCAGGACAGGGGGTACGAGCAGTACTTC.

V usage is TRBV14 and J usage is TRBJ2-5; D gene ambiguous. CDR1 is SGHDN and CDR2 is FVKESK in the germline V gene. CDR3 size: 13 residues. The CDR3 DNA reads TGTGCTAGAGTGCCGGGCCAACAAGAGACCCAGTACTTC. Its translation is CARVPGQQETQYF.

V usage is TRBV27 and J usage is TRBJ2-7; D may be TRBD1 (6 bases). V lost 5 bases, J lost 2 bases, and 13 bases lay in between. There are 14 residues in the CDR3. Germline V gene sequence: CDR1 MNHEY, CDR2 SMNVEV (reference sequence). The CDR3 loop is CASSNPGGPYEQYF. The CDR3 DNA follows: TGTGCCAGCAGTAATCCTGGGGGCCCCTACGAGCAGTACTTC.

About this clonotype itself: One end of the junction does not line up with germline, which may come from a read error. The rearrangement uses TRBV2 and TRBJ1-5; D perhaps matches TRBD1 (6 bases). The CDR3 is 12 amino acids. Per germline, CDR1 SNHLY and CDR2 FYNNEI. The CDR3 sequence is CASGEGGQPQHF. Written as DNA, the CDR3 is TGTGCCAGCGGTGAGGGGGGTCAGCCCCAGCATTTT.

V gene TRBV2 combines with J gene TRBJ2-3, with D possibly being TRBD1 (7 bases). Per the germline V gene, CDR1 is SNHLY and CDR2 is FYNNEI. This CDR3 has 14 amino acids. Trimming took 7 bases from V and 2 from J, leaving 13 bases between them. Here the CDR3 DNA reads TGTGCCAGCATACGACAGGGACTCACAGATACGCAGTATTTT. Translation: CASIRQGLTDTQYF.

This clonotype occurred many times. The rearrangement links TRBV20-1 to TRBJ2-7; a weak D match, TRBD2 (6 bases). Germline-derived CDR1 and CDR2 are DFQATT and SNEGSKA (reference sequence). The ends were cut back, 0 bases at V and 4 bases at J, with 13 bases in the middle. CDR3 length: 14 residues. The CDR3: CSARDLEGRYEQYF. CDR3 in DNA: TGCAGTGCTAGAGATCTGGAGGGGCGGTACGAGCAGTACTTC.

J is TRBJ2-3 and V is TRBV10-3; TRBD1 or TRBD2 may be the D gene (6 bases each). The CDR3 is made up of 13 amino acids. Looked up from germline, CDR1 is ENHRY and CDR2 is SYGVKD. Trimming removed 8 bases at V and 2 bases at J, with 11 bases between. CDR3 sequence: CAIRRGATDTQYF. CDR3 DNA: TGTGCCATCCGAAGGGGGGCCACAGATACGCAGTATTTT.

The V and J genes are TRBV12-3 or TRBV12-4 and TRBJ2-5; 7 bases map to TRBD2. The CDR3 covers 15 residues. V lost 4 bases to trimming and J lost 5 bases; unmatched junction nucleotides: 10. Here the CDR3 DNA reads TGTGCCAGCAGTTCCCCGGGCGGGGGAAGGGAGACCCAGTACTTC. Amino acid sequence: CASSSPGGGRETQYF.

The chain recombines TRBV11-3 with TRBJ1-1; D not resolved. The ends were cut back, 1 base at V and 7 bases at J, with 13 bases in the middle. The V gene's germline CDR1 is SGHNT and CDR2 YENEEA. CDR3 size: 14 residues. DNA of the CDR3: TGTGCCAGCAGCTTAGTCGGTATCGGGAGTGAAGCTTTCTTT. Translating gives CASSLVGIGSEAFF. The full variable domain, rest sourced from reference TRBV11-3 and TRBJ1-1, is EAGVVQSPRYKIIEKKQPVAFWCNPISGHNTLYWYLQNLGQGPELLIRYENEEAVDDSQLPKDRFSAERLKGVDSTLKIQPAELGDSAVYLCASSLVGIGSEAFFGQGTRLTVV.

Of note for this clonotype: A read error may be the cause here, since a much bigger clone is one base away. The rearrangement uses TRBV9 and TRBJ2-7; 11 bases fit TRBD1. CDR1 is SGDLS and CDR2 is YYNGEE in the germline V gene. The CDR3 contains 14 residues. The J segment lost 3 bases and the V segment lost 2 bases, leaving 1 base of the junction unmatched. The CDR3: CASSVGQGVYEQYF. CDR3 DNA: TGTGCCAGCAGCGTGGGACAGGGGGTCTACGAGCAGTACTTC.

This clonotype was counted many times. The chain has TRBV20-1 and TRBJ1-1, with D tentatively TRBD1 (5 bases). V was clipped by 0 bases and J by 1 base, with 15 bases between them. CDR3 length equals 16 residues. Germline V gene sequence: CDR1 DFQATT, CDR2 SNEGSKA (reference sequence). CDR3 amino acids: CSARDGMKGRNTEAFF. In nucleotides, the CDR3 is TGCAGTGCTAGAGATGGGATGAAGGGGAGGAACACTGAAGCTTTCTTT.

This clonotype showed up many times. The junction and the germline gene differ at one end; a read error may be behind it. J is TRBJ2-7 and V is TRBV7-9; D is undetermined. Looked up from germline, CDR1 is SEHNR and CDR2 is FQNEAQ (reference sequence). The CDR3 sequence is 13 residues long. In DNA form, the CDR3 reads TGTGCCAGCAGCTTTGCCGGCTCCTCCGAGCAGTACTTC. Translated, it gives CASSFAGSSEQYF. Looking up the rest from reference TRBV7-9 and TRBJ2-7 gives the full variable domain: DTGVSQNPRHKITKRGQNVTFRCDPISEHNRLYWYRQTLGQGPEFLTYFQNEAQLEKSRLLSDRFSAERPKGSFSTLEIQRTEQGDSAMYLCASSFAGSSEQYFGPGTRLTVT.

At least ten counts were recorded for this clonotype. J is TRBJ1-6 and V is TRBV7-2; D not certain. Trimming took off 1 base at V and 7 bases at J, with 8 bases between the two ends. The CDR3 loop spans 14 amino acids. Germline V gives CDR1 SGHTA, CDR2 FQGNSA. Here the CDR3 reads CASSLGVRNSPLHF. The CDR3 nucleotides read TGTGCCAGCAGCTTAGGAGTCCGGAATTCACCCCTCCACTTT.

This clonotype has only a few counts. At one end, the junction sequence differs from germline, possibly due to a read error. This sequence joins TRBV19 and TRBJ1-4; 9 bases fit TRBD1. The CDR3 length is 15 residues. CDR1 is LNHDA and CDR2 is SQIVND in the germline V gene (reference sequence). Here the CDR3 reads CASSKDRGTNEELFF. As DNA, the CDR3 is TGTGCCAGTAGTAAGGACAGGGGAACTAATGAAGAACTGTTTTTT.

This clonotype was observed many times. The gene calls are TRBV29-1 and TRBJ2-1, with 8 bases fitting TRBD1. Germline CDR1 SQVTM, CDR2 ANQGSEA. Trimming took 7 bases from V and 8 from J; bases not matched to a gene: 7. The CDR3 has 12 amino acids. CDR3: CSGRQGTDEQFF. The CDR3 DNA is TGCAGCGGAAGACAGGGGACCGATGAGCAGTTCTTC.

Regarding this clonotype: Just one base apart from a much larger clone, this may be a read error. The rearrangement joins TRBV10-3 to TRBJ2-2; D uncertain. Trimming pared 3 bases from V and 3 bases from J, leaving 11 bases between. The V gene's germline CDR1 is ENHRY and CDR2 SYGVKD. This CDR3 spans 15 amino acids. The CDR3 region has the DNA TGTGCCATCAGTGAAGGTTTAGGGCACACCGGGGAGCTGTTTTTT. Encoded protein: CAISEGLGHTGELFF.

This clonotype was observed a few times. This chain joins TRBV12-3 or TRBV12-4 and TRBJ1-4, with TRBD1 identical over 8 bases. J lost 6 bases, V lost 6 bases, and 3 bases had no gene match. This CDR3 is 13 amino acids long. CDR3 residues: CASRDRGHEKLFF. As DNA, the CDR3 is TGTGCCAGCAGAGACAGGGGTCATGAAAAACTGTTTTTT.

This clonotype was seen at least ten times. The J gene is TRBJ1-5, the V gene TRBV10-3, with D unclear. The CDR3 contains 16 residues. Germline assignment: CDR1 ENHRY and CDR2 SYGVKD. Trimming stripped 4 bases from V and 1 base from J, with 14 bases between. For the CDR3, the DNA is TGTGCCATCAGTGCGACGGCCAGCGCCAGCAATCAGCCCCAGCATTTT. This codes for CAISATASASNQPQHF.

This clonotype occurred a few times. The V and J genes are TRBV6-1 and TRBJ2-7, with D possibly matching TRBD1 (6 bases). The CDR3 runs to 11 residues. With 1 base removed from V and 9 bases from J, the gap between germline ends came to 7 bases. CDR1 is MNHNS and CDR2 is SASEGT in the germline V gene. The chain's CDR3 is CASSEGTVQYF. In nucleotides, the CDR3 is TGTGCCAGCAGTGAAGGGACAGTGCAGTACTTC.